These T cell receptor beta chains were read from a single sample in a study of blood T cell repertoires in COVID-19. Assay used: immunoSEQ multiplex PCR; TCRdb lists only in-frame clones, some missing. The sample has some 320,000 clones; over 75% are singletons. Sequencing was performed on peripheral blood. These receptors all stem from a woman aged 45-65 years who had recovered from COVID-19. CDR3s include the opening cysteine and the closing phenylalanine or tryptophan. The order of the fields is CDR3 length, V gene, clone size, D gene, J gene, CDR3 protein, CDR3 DNA. The D gene is left open where the match is weak. Some rows mark clone size as missing; the rest say once, few, many or name a class of expanded clone.

CDR3 length: 16
V gene: TRBV18
clone size: -
D gene: TRBD2
J gene: TRBJ2-1
CDR3 protein: CASSPSLVGAGDEQFF
CDR3 DNA: TGTGCCAGCTCACCATCGTTGGTTGGGGCGGGGGATGAGCAGTTCTTC

CDR3 length: 13
V gene: TRBV2
clone size: -
D gene: -
J gene: TRBJ1-3
CDR3 protein: CASSRGFGNTIYF
CDR3 DNA: TGTGCCAGCAGTCGAGGGTTTGGAAACACCATATATTTT

CDR3 length: 15
V gene: TRBV6-5
clone size: -
D gene: TRBD1
J gene: TRBJ1-3
CDR3 protein: CASSQGQGRGNTIYF
CDR3 DNA: TGTGCCAGCAGTCAGGGACAGGGGAGAGGAAACACCATATATTTT

CDR3 length: 18
V gene: TRBV5-6
clone size: few
D gene: TRBD1
J gene: TRBJ1-6
CDR3 protein: CASSLFFMLPQGDSPLHF
CDR3 DNA: TGTGCCAGCAGCTTATTCTTCATGTTACCCCAGGGGGATTCACCCCTCCACTTT

CDR3 length: 13
V gene: TRBV12-3/TRBV12-4
clone size: -
D gene: -
J gene: TRBJ1-4
CDR3 protein: CASSIGQNEKLFF
CDR3 DNA: TGTGCCAGCAGTATAGGACAGAATGAAAAACTGTTTTTT

CDR3 length: 12
V gene: TRBV7-2
clone size: -
D gene: -
J gene: TRBJ2-7
CDR3 protein: CASSSQFYEQYF
CDR3 DNA: TGTGCCAGCAGCTCCCAATTTTACGAGCAGTACTTC

CDR3 length: 13
V gene: TRBV11-2
clone size: -
D gene: -
J gene: TRBJ1-2
CDR3 protein: CASSSDTAYGYTF
CDR3 DNA: TGTGCCAGCAGCTCGGACACGGCCTATGGCTACACCTTC

CDR3 length: 18
V gene: TRBV9
clone size: -
D gene: -
J gene: TRBJ1-1
CDR3 protein: CASSVDPPGSPLGTEAFF
CDR3 DNA: TGTGCCAGCAGCGTAGACCCTCCGGGAAGCCCATTGGGCACTGAAGCTTTCTTT

CDR3 length: 16
V gene: TRBV5-1
clone size: -
D gene: TRBD1
J gene: TRBJ1-5
CDR3 protein: CASSLGDREGNQPQHF
CDR3 DNA: TGCGCCAGCAGCTTGGGGGACAGGGAGGGCAATCAGCCCCAGCATTTT

CDR3 length: 18
V gene: TRBV12-5
clone size: -
D gene: TRBD1
J gene: TRBJ2-5
CDR3 protein: CASGLVLFPRQGTETQYF
CDR3 DNA: TGTGCTAGTGGTTTGGTACTGTTTCCGAGACAGGGTACAGAGACCCAGTACTTC

CDR3 length: 15
V gene: TRBV6-5
clone size: -
D gene: -
J gene: TRBJ2-2
CDR3 protein: CASSYSGEGTGELFF
CDR3 DNA: TGTGCCAGCAGTTACTCCGGGGAAGGCACCGGGGAGCTGTTTTTT

CDR3 length: 16
V gene: TRBV19
clone size: -
D gene: -
J gene: TRBJ1-5
CDR3 protein: CASTGGGVYSNQPQHF
CDR3 DNA: TGTGCCAGTACCGGGGGAGGGGTTTATAGCAATCAGCCCCAGCATTTT

CDR3 length: 16
V gene: TRBV7-2
clone size: -
D gene: -
J gene: TRBJ2-3
CDR3 protein: CASSSGRSRSTDTQYF
CDR3 DNA: TGTGCCAGCAGCTCGGGGAGGTCCAGAAGCACAGATACGCAGTATTTT

CDR3 length: 14
V gene: TRBV15
clone size: -
D gene: TRBD1
J gene: TRBJ1-2
CDR3 protein: CATSRREGAGGYTF
CDR3 DNA: TGTGCCACCTCTAGGAGAGAGGGGGCGGGTGGCTACACCTTC

CDR3 length: 14
V gene: TRBV7-2
clone size: -
D gene: -
J gene: TRBJ2-5
CDR3 protein: CASSLNRVEETQYF
CDR3 DNA: TGTGCCAGCAGCTTGAACAGAGTAGAAGAGACCCAGTACTTC

CDR3 length: 12
V gene: TRBV25-1
clone size: -
D gene: TRBD1
J gene: TRBJ1-4
CDR3 protein: CATRTGVEKLFF
CDR3 DNA: TGTGCCACCAGGACAGGGGTCGAAAAACTGTTTTTT

CDR3 length: 15
V gene: TRBV11-2
clone size: -
D gene: TRBD1
J gene: TRBJ1-6
CDR3 protein: CASSPAGQVVSPLHF
CDR3 DNA: TGTGCCAGCAGCCCTGCCGGACAGGTGGTTTCACCCCTCCACTTT

CDR3 length: 12
V gene: TRBV3-1/TRBV3-2
clone size: -
D gene: -
J gene: TRBJ2-5
CDR3 protein: CASSQTSETQYF
CDR3 DNA: TGTGCCAGCAGCCAGACTTCCGAGACCCAGTACTTC

CDR3 length: 14
V gene: TRBV7-9
clone size: -
D gene: -
J gene: TRBJ1-4
CDR3 protein: CASSLASGNEKLFF
CDR3 DNA: TGTGCCAGCAGCTTAGCTTCGGGAAATGAAAAACTGTTTTTT

CDR3 length: 12
V gene: TRBV29-1
clone size: -
D gene: -
J gene: TRBJ1-4
CDR3 protein: CSVALSNEKLFF
CDR3 DNA: TGCAGCGTTGCTCTCTCTAATGAAAAACTGTTTTTT

CDR3 length: 15
V gene: TRBV6-1
clone size: -
D gene: -
J gene: TRBJ1-5
CDR3 protein: CASSERGGGYQPQHF
CDR3 DNA: TGTGCCAGCAGTGAAAGGGGGGGCGGTTATCAGCCCCAGCATTTT

CDR3 length: 16
V gene: TRBV28
clone size: -
D gene: -
J gene: TRBJ1-5
CDR3 protein: CASSPPDGAGNQPQHF
CDR3 DNA: TGTGCCAGCAGCCCACCCGATGGGGCGGGCAATCAGCCCCAGCATTTT

CDR3 length: 15
V gene: TRBV4-1
clone size: -
D gene: -
J gene: TRBJ1-2
CDR3 protein: CASSPFGRSNYGYTF
CDR3 DNA: TGCGCCAGCAGCCCTTTTGGGAGGAGTAACTATGGCTACACCTTC